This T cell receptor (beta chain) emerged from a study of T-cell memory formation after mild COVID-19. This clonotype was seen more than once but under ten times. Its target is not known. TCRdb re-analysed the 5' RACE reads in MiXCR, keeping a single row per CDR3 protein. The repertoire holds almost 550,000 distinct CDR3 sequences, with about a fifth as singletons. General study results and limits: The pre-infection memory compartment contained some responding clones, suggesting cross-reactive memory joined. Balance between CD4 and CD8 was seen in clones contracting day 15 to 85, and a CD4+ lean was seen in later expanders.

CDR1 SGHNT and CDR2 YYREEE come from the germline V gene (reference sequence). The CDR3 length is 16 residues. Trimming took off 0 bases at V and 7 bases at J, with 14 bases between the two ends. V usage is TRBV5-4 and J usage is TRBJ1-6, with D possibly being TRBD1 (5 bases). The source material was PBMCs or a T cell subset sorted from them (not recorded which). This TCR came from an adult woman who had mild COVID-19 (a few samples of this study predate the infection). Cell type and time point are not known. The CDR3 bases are TGTGCCAGCAGCTTGGCCGGTGGGGCAAGGAATTCACCCCTCCACTTT. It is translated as CASSLAGGARNSPLHF.